This TCR beta chain appears in the sequencing data of a study of blood T cell repertoires in COVID-19. V trimming: 5 bases; J trimming: 1 base; junction bases outside the gene matches: 9. Per germline, CDR1 ENHRY and CDR2 SYGVKD. The CDR3 has 16 residues. Here immunoSEQ multiplex PCR was the method, and the copy in TCRdb shows in-frame clones only, minus some. The sample includes around 100,000 clones, approximately 88% seen only once; the top ten take 0.7% to 1%. The sample comprised peripheral blood. The clonotype was recovered from a woman in her 70s with acute or convalescent COVID-19. The V and J genes are TRBV10-3 and TRBJ1-2; TRBD1 aligns across 8 bases. The chain's CDR3 is CAISLSGTGGNYGYTF. As DNA, the CDR3 is TGTGCCATCAGTTTATCCGGGACAGGAGGTAACTATGGCTACACCTTC.